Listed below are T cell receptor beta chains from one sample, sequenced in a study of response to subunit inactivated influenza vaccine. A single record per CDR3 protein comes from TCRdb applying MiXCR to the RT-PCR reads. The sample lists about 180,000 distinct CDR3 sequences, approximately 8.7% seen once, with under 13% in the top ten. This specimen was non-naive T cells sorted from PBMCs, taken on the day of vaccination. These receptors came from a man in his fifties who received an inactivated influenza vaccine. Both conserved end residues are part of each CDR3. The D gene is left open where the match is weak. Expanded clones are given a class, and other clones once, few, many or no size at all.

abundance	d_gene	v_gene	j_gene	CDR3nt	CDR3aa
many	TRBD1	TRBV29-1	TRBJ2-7	TGCAGCGTTGCGACAGGGCCCTACGAGCAGTACTTC	CSVATGPYEQYF
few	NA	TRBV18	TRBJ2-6	TGTGCCAGCTCACCGAGGATCCGCTCTGGGGCCAACGTCCTGACTTTC	CASSPRIRSGANVLTF
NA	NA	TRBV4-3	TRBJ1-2	TGCGCCAGCAGCCCAATGGTGGACTATGGCTACACCTTC	CASSPMVDYGYTF
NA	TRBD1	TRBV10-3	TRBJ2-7	TGTGCCATCAGTGAGTCGCCCCCTTACTGGACAGGGGTCGATGGCGAGCAGTACTTC	CAISESPPYWTGVDGEQYF
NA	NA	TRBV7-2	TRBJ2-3	TGTGCCAGCAGCCGAGGGGTGACAGATACGCAGTATTTT	CASSRGVTDTQYF
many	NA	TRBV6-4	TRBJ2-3	TGTGCCAGCAGTGACGGTCAGGCCAGCACAGATACGCAGTATTTT	CASSDGQASTDTQYF
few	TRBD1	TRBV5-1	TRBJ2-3	TGCGCCAGCAGCTTACAGGGGGAACCTAGCACAGATACGCAGTATTTT	CASSLQGEPSTDTQYF
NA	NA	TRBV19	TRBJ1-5	TGTGCCAGTAGCCGGGACGTTAGTGAGCCCCAGCATTTT	CASSRDVSEPQHF
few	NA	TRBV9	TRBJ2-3	TGTGCCAGCAGTGCTCAGCAGGGCGCGATCGATACGCAGTATTTT	CASSAQQGAIDTQYF
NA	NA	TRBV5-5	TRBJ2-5	TGTGCCAGCAGCATTGACCGGTACCAAGAGACCCAGTACTTC	CASSIDRYQETQYF
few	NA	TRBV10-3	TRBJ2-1	TGTGCCGTGTCGGGGGGCCTCACCAATGAGCAGTTCTTC	CAVSGGLTNEQFF
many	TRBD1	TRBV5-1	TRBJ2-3	TGCGCCAGCAGACGACAGGGCCGCATTTACAGAACAGATACGCAGTATTTT	CASRRQGRIYRTDTQYF
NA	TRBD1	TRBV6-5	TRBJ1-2	TGTGCCAGCAGTTGGAACGACAGGGTTGGTGGCTACACCTTC	CASSWNDRVGGYTF
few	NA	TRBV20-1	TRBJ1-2	TGCAGTGCTAGAGATTCCAGGGATCCTGGCTACACCTTC	CSARDSRDPGYTF
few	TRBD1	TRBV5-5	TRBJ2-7	TGTGCCAGCCGCGAGACAGGGGCGAACTGGTACGAGCAGTACTTC	CASRETGANWYEQYF
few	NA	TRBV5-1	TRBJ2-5	TGCGCCAGCAGCTGGACTGGACAGCAAGAGACCCAGTACTTC	CASSWTGQQETQYF
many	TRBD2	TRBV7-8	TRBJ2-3	TGTGCCAGCAGCTTAGTGGTTAGCGGGGGCCTTAGCACAGATACGCAGTATTTT	CASSLVVSGGLSTDTQYF
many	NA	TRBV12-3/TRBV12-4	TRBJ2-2	TGTGCCAGCAGTTTGGGACCCAGCGGGAACACCGGGGAGCTGTTTTTT	CASSLGPSGNTGELFF